This passage covers 11 T cell receptor beta chains from one sample sequenced in a study of prognosis after radiotherapy for stage I lung cancer. The genomic DNA TCR beta CDR3 region underwent two rounds of multiplex PCR. Gene-specific primers for each TRBV and TRBJ gene drove first-round PCR. TCRdb re-called the multiplex PCR reads through MiXCR, storing one row per CDR3 protein. The table shows approximately 16,000 distinct CDR3 sequences, with around 29% occurring only once. The sample here was PBMCs, taken before or after stereotactic body radiation therapy (not recorded which). The receptors stem from a donor over 45 with non-small cell lung cancer.

This clonotype was observed many times. One junction end does not reproduce the germline sequence, and a read error may be involved. This CDR3 is CASSYQLSRGSRANVLTF. CDR3 nucleotide sequence: TGTGCCAGCAGTTATCAACTCTCTCGTGGCTCTAGGGCCAACGTCCTGACTTTC. V and J are TRBV6-5 and TRBJ2-6; no clear D. The CDR3 spans 18 residues. The V gene's germline CDR1 is MNHEY and CDR2 SVGAGI.

This clonotype came up a few times. V usage is TRBV7-9 and J usage is TRBJ1-5; the D is unclear. The germline V and J ends were trimmed by 2 bases and 4 bases, with 3 bases remaining between them. This CDR3 contains 12 residues. Germline CDR1 and CDR2: SEHNR and FQNEAQ (reference sequence). CDR3 coding DNA: TGTGCCAGCAGCTTACAGAATCAGCCCCAGCATTTT. Its protein is CASSLQNQPQHF.

The table lists this clonotype with many counts. V is TRBV4-1 and J is TRBJ2-2; 7 nucleotides agree with TRBD2. The CDR3 has 17 residues. The trim removed 0 bases at V and 5 bases at J, leaving 9 bases unmatched. Per germline, CDR1 MGHRA and CDR2 YSYEKL. CDR3 DNA sequence: TGCGCCAGCAGCCAAGACCGGGGAGGGGCGGGAACCGGGGAGCTGTTTTTT. Protein product: CASSQDRGGAGTGELFF.

This clonotype occurred many times. The J gene is TRBJ2-3, the V gene TRBV6-8; D is perhaps TRBD1 (6 bases). Per the germline V gene, CDR1 is MNHGY and CDR2 is SAAAGT. This CDR3 is 13 amino acids long. Trimming removed 8 bases at V and 8 bases at J, with 17 bases between. The CDR3 region has the DNA TGTGCCAGCTCTGCCCAGGGGTGGGGTACGCAGTATTTT. Translating it yields CASSAQGWGTQYF.

This clonotype occurred many times. V and J are TRBV5-1 and TRBJ2-4; 7 bases are a match to TRBD2. Germline CDR1 SGHRS, CDR2 YFSETQ. The CDR3 spans 13 residues. V shed 5 bases and J 7 bases; nucleotides not matched to a gene: 6. In DNA form, the CDR3 reads TGCGCCAGCAGTTCCGGGGGAGGGAACATTCAGTACTTC. It specifies CASSSGGGNIQYF.

Of note for this clonotype: A read error may explain this, as a much larger clone is one base away. J is TRBJ1-1 and V is TRBV20-1, with a possible D match to TRBD1 (6 bases). CDR3 length: 13 amino acids. Germline CDR1 DFQATT, CDR2 SNEGSKA (reference sequence). The V gene lost 6 bases and the J gene lost 0 bases, with 11 bases spanning the gap. For the CDR3, the DNA is TGCAGTGCAAATGGACAGTTGAACACTGAAGCTTTCTTT. Translated: CSANGQLNTEAFF.

This clonotype has more than one count but fewer than ten. A much larger clone differs by one base, so this may be a read error. The chain links TRBV6-2 or TRBV6-3 to TRBJ2-1; no clear D. The V end lost 0 bases, the J end lost 6 bases, and 9 bases lay between the germline ends. The CDR3 runs to 14 residues. CDR1 is MNHEY and CDR2 is SVGEGT in the germline V gene. Here the CDR3 reads CASSYSRTCNEQFF. The DNA of the CDR3 is TGTGCCAGCAGTTACTCGAGAACCTGCAATGAGCAGTTCTTC.

This clonotype came up many times. The rearrangement uses TRBV6-1 and TRBJ1-2; a possible D gene is TRBD1 (6 bases). V lost 5 bases to trimming and J lost 0 bases, with 16 bases between them. CDR3 size: 16 residues. Germline CDR1 is MNHNS and CDR2 is SASEGT. The CDR3 loop is CASSQPRGAANYGYTF. In DNA form, the CDR3 reads TGTGCCAGCAGTCAACCGCGGGGGGCCGCTAACTATGGCTACACCTTC.

Note on this clonotype: This clone may be a read error of a much larger clone one base away. The V call is TRBV20-1, the J call TRBJ2-4; no firm D call. The CDR3 consists of 14 residues. Germline V gene data show CDR1 as DFQATT and CDR2 as SNEGSKA (reference sequence). V lost 4 bases, J lost 7 bases, and 17 bases lay in between. The CDR3 nucleotides read TGCAGTGCTAATCACGTAGCTCTTCAGAACATTCAGTACTTC. This encodes CSANHVALQNIQYF.

This clonotype has ten or more counts. The chain joins TRBV29-1 to TRBJ2-7; the D gene is possibly TRBD1 (5 bases). V lost 6 bases and J 5 bases, leaving 17 bases between the germline ends. Germline V gene data show CDR1 as SQVTM and CDR2 as ANQGSEA. The CDR3 has 13 residues. The CDR3 nucleotides read TGCAGCGTCGCATACGACAGAGGAAACGAGCAGTACTTC. Its translation: CSVAYDRGNEQYF.

Concerning this clonotype: No conserved phenylalanine or tryptophan is present at the end of the CDR3, so a read error is the likely explanation. The chain links TRBV9 to TRBJ2-7; 10 bases fit TRBD2. V gave up 7 bases and J gave up 6 bases; unmatched junction bases: 1. Germline V lookup: CDR1 SGDLS, CDR2 YYNGEE. The CDR3 runs 11 residues. CDR3 coding DNA: TGTGCCAGCGTAGCGGGGGGCGAGCAGTACCTC. Its translation: CASVAGGEQYL.